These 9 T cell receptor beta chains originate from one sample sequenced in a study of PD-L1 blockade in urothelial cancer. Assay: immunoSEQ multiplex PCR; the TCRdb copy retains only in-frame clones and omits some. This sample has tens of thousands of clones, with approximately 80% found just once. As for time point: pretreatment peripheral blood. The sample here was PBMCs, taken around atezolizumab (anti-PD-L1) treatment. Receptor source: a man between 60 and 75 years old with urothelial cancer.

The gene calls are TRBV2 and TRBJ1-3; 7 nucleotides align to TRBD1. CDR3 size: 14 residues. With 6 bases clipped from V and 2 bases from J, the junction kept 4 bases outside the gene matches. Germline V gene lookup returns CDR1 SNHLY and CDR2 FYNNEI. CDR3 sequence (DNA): TGTGCCAGCAGGGAGACAGGGCCTGGAAACACCATATATTTT. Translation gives CASRETGPGNTIYF.

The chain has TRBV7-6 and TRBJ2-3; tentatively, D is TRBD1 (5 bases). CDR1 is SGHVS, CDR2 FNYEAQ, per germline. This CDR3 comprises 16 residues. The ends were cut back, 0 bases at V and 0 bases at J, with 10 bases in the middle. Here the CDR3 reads CASSLAGRDSTDTQYF. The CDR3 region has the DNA TGTGCCAGCAGCTTAGCAGGCAGGGATAGCACAGATACGCAGTATTTT.

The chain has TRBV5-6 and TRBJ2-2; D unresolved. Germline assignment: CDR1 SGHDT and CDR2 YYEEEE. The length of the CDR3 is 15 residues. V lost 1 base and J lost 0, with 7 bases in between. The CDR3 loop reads CASSLYPSNTGELFF. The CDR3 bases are TGTGCCAGCAGCTTGTATCCCTCGAACACCGGGGAGCTGTTTTTT.

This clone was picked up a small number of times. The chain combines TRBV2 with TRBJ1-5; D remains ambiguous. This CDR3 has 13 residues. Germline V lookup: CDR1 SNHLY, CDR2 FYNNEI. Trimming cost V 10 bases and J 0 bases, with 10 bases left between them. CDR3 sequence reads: CATSGYSNQPQHF. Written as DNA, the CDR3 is TGTGCCACCTCAGGATATAGCAATCAGCCCCAGCATTTT.

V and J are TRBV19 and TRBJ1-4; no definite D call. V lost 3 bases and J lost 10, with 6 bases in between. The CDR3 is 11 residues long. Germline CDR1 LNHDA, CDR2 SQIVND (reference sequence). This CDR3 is CASSMGGKLFF. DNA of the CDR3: TGTGCCAGTAGTATGGGAGGAAAACTGTTTTTT.

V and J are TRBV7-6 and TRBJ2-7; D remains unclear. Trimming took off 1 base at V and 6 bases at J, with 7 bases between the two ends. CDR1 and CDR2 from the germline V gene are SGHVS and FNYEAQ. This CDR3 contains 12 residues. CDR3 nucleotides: TGTGCCAGCAGCTTAGTCAGGTCCGAGCAGTACTTC. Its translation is CASSLVRSEQYF.

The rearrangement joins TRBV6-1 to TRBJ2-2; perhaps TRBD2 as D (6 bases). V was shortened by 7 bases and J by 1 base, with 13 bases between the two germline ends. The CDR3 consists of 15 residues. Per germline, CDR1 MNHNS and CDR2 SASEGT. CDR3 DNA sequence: TGTGCCAGCAAACGGGACTCCGAGAACACCGGGGAGCTGTTTTTT. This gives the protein CASKRDSENTGELFF.

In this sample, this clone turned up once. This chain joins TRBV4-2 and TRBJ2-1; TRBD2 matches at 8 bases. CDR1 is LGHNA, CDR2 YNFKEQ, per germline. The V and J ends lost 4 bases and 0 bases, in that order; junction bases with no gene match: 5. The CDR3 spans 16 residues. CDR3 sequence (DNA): TGTGCCAGCAGCCTGGGCGGGGGGTTCTCCTACAATGAGCAGTTCTTC. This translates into CASSLGGGFSYNEQFF.

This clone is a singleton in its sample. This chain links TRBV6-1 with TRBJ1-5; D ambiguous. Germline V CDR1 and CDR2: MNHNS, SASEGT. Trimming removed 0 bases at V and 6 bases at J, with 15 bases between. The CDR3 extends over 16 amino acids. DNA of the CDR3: TGTGCCAGCAGTGAAGCACCTTGGGAGGTCGTTCAGCCCCAGCATTTT. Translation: CASSEAPWEVVQPQHF.